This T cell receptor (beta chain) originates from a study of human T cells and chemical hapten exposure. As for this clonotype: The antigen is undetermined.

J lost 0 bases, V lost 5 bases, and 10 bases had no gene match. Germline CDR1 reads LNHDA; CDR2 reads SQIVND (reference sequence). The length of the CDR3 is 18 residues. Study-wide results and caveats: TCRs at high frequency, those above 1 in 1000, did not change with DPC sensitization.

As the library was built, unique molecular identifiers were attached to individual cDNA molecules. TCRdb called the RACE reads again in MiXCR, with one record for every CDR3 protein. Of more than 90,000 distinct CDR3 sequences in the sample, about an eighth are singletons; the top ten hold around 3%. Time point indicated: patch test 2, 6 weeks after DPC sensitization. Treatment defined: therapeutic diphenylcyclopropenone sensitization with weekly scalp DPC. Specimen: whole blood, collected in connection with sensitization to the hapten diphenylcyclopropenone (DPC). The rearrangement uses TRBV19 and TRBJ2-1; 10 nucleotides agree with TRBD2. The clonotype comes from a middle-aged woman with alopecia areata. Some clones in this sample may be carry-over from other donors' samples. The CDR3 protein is CASSPRLTSGFSYNEQFF. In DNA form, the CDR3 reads TGTGCCAGTAGTCCTAGACTGACTAGCGGGTTCTCCTACAATGAGCAGTTCTTC.